The 10 T cell receptor beta chains below come from one sample, sequenced in a study of cytomegalovirus exposure and HLA in healthy donors. Using immunoSEQ multiplex PCR, the repertoire was profiled, and TCRdb retains in-frame clones only, with some absent. The table records over 200,000 clones, 90% of them present only once. Sequencing input: PBMCs. The source is a woman younger than 30 in good health and CMV-seronegative.

V gene TRBV30 combines with J gene TRBJ2-7; D is uncertain. The CDR3 has 12 residues. With 1 base removed from V and 2 bases from J, the gap between germline ends came to 6 bases. Germline V gene data show CDR1 as GTSNPN and CDR2 as SVGIG (reference sequence). The CDR3 spells CAWSDRAYEQYF. DNA for the CDR3: TGTGCCTGGAGTGACAGAGCCTACGAGCAGTACTTC.

CDR3 residues: CASSTPTGLEAFF. The DNA for the CDR3 is TGTGCCAGCAGTACCCCGACAGGACTTGAAGCTTTCTTT. The chain employs TRBV28 and TRBJ1-1; D might be TRBD1 (6 bases). The CDR3 length is 13 residues. The germline V and J ends were trimmed by 5 bases and 7 bases, with 14 bases remaining between them. Germline lookup yields CDR1 MDHEN and CDR2 SYDVKM.

Points on this clone: Within the sample, other DNA sequences also encode this same CDR3. This chain links TRBV28 with TRBJ1-5; 8 bases align to TRBD1. The CDR3 runs to 15 residues. Trimming removed 2 bases from V and 4 bases from J; junction bases left unmatched: 4. Germline V gene lookup returns CDR1 MDHEN and CDR2 SYDVKM. CDR3: CASSLDRGRNQPQHF. The DNA of the CDR3 is TGTGCCAGCAGTTTAGACAGGGGAAGGAATCAGCCCCAGCATTTT. Looking up the rest from reference TRBV28 and TRBJ1-5 gives the full variable domain: DVKVTQSSRYLVKRTGEKVFLECVQDMDHENMFWYRQDPGLGLRLIYFSYDVKMKEKGDIPEGYSVSREKKERFSLILESASTNQTSMYLCASSLDRGRNQPQHFGDGTRLSIL.

The V gene is TRBV7-9, the J gene TRBJ1-1, with D unclear. V lost 3 bases and J lost 6, with 8 bases in between. Germline V lookup: CDR1 SEHNR, CDR2 FQNEAQ (reference sequence). This CDR3 contains 12 residues. CDR3 protein: CASSLWRAEAFF. CDR3 nucleotide sequence: TGTGCCAGCAGCTTGTGGAGGGCTGAAGCTTTCTTT.

V gene TRBV5-6 combines with J gene TRBJ2-1; 9 bases are shared with TRBD1. The germline V gene has CDR1 SGHDT and CDR2 YYEEEE. The trim removed 4 bases at V and 3 bases at J, leaving 11 bases unmatched. The CDR3 has 17 residues. Here the CDR3 reads CASSEEGQGEFYNEQFF. The CDR3 DNA sequence: TGTGCCAGCAGCGAGGAGGGACAGGGAGAATTCTACAATGAGCAGTTCTTC.

Regarding this clone: The same CDR3 is also encoded by other DNA sequences in this sample. The rearrangement links TRBV7-6 to TRBJ1-4; D call uncertain. The CDR3 covers 13 residues. V was shortened by 3 bases and J by 5 bases, with 7 bases between the two germline ends. Germline loops: CDR1 SGHVS, CDR2 FNYEAQ. The CDR3 coding sequence is TGTGCCAGCAGCTTGGACTGGAATGAAAAACTGTTTTTT. Translating it yields CASSLDWNEKLFF.

This clone was seen once. The rearrangement joins TRBV5-1 to TRBJ2-1, with a possible D match to TRBD2 (5 bases). Trimming left V 1 base short and J 5 bases short, with 16 bases between. Germline V gene lookup returns CDR1 SGHRS and CDR2 YFSETQ. CDR3 size: 16 residues. CDR3: CASSLWTGSLHNEQFF. The CDR3 DNA is TGCGCCAGCAGCTTGTGGACGGGGAGCCTCCACAATGAGCAGTTCTTC.

The V call is TRBV2, the J call TRBJ1-5, with D uncertain. The length of the CDR3 is 14 residues. The V end lost 4 bases, the J end lost 3 bases, and 10 bases lay between the germline ends. CDR1 SNHLY and CDR2 FYNNEI come from the germline V gene. CDR3 coding DNA: TGTGCCAGCAGTGCGACCGGGAACAATCAGCCCCAGCATTTT. Translating it yields CASSATGNNQPQHF.

CDR3 nucleotides: TGCGCCAGCAGTCAATCTTGTCCGGCCGAGGATGGCTACACCTTC. As protein: CASSQSCPAEDGYTF. The chain recombines TRBV23-1 with TRBJ1-2; D is undetermined. TRBV23-1 is known as an ORF, though its function is uncertain. This CDR3 is built from 15 residues. Trimming took off 0 bases at V and 6 bases at J, with 14 bases between the two ends.

The chain is built from TRBV18 and TRBJ1-2, with 11 bases matching TRBD1. The CDR3 has 14 amino acids. V lost 3 bases and J lost 6; bases outside the gene matches: 3. Per germline, CDR1 KGHSH and CDR2 LQKENI. The CDR3: CASSPGQGANGYTF. Written as DNA, the CDR3 is TGTGCCAGCTCACCCGGACAGGGGGCCAATGGCTACACCTTC.